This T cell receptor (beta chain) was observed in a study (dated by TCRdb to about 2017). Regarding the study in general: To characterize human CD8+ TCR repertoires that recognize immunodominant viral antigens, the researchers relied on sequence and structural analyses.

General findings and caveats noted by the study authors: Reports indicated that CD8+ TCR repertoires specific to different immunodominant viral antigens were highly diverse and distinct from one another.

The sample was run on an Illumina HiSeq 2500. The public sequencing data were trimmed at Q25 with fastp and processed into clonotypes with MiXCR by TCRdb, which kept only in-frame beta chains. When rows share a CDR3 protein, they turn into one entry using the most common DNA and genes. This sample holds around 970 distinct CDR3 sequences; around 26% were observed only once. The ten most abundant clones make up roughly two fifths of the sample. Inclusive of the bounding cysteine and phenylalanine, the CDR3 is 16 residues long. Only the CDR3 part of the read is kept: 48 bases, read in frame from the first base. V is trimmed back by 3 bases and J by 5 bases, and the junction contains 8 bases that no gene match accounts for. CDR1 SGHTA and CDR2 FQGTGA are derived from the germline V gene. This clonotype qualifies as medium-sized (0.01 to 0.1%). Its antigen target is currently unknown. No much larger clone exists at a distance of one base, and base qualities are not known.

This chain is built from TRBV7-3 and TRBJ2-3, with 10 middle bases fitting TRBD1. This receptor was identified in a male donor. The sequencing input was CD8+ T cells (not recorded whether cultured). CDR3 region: CASSFRQGAFGDTQYF. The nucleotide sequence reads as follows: TGTGCCAGCAGCTTCAGACAGGGGGCGTTCGGAGATACGCAGTATTTT.